These T cell receptor beta chains were read from a single sample in a study of shared clonotypes between healthy human individuals. TCRdb keeps only in-frame clones here, not all; method: immunoSEQ multiplex PCR. This sample has over a million clones, with around 78% found just once. Sequenced sample: memory CD4+ T cells from PBMCs. These receptors were obtained from a man younger than 30 in good health. Some clones in this sample may be carry-over from other donors' samples. CDR3s include the opening cysteine and the closing phenylalanine or tryptophan. A D gene is named only where the DNA matches it firmly. Size values are once, few and many counts, or a class for expanded clones, and some rows have none.

CDR3 protein	CDR3 DNA	V gene	J gene	D gene	clone size
CASGEIYSNQPQHF	TGTGCCAGCGGGGAGATTTATAGCAATCAGCCCCAGCATTTT	TRBV28	TRBJ1-5	.	.
CASSSLATTDTQYF	TGTGCCAGCAGTTCTTTGGCCACTACAGATACGCAGTATTTT	TRBV28	TRBJ2-3	.	.
CASSAGQGRGGELFF	TGTGCCAGCAGCGCTGGACAGGGGAGAGGCGGGGAGCTGTTTTTT	TRBV9	TRBJ2-2	TRBD1	.
CASNTIRGYEQYF	TGTGCCAGCAACACCATTAGGGGCTACGAGCAGTACTTC	TRBV27	TRBJ2-7	.	.
CASSVVGGFYNEQFF	TGTGCCAGCAGTGTTGTGGGAGGGTTTTACAATGAGCAGTTCTTC	TRBV6-4	TRBJ2-1	TRBD2	.
CASSIDSGPETQYF	TGTGCCAGTAGTATAGATTCAGGGCCGGAGACCCAGTACTTC	TRBV19	TRBJ2-5	.	.
CSASRAGQAFF	TGCAGTGCTAGTCGGGCAGGGCAAGCTTTCTTT	TRBV20-1	TRBJ1-1	.	.
CASSRRLVFSDEQFF	TGTGCCAGCAGCCGCCGACTAGTTTTTAGCGATGAGCAGTTCTTC	TRBV28	TRBJ2-1	.	.
CSAAKGYTF	TGCAGCGCCGCGAAGGGCTACACCTTC	TRBV29-1	TRBJ1-2	.	.
CASSATTSGRAGSNEQFF	TGTGCCAGCAGCGCCACGACTAGCGGGAGGGCCGGTAGCAATGAGCAGTTCTTC	TRBV9	TRBJ2-1	TRBD2	.
CASRRQHWGSSYEQYF	TGCGCCAGCAGAAGACAGCACTGGGGGAGCTCCTACGAGCAGTACTTC	TRBV23-1	TRBJ2-7	.	.
CSPFVREGYTF	TGCAGCCCCTTTGTCAGGGAAGGCTACACCTTC	TRBV20-1	TRBJ1-2	.	few
CASSRTTPGTTPEKLFF	TGTGCCAGCTCCCGCACTACCCCCGGGACGACGCCTGAAAAACTGTTTTTT	TRBV18	TRBJ1-4	.	.
CATSRGQSTITGELFF	TGTGCCACCAGCAGAGGACAGAGTACAATCACCGGGGAGCTGTTTTTT	TRBV15	TRBJ2-2	.	.
CASSLGGGGRTDTQYF	TGTGCCAGCAGCTTAGGTGGTGGCGGACGCACAGATACGCAGTATTTT	TRBV7-2	TRBJ2-3	.	.
CASSAQGAGELFF	TGTGCCAGCAGCGCCCAGGGAGCCGGGGAGCTGTTTTTT	TRBV7-9	TRBJ2-2	.	few
CAWSDLQGAGNEQFF	TGTGCCTGGAGTGACCTTCAGGGGGCCGGCAATGAGCAGTTCTTC	TRBV30	TRBJ2-1	TRBD1	few
CASSQEAARNTGELFF	TGTGCCAGCAGCCAAGAGGCAGCGCGGAACACCGGGGAGCTGTTTTTT	TRBV4-2	TRBJ2-2	.	.
CASSSTGGLGGYTF	TGTGCCAGCAGTTCGACAGGGGGCTTAGGTGGCTACACCTTC	TRBV28	TRBJ1-2	TRBD1	once
CASSEVVSGAGEQFF	TGTGCCAGCAGTGAAGTGGTTAGCGGGGCGGGTGAGCAGTTCTTC	TRBV2	TRBJ2-1	TRBD2	.
CASSSQSRNQETQYF	TGTGCCAGTAGTTCCCAAAGCCGTAACCAAGAGACCCAGTACTTC	TRBV19	TRBJ2-5	.	.
CSASYRGTQYF	TGCAGTGCTAGTTATCGAGGTACGCAGTATTTT	TRBV20-1	TRBJ2-3	.	.
CASSLYRHTGELFF	TGTGCCAGCAGTTTATACAGACACACCGGGGAGCTGTTTTTT	TRBV28	TRBJ2-2	.	few
CASSEPGAQETQYF	TGTGCCAGCAGTGAGCCCGGGGCCCAAGAGACCCAGTACTTC	TRBV25-1	TRBJ2-5	.	few
CASSQDRSEGNIQYF	TGTGCCAGCAGCCAAGATCGGTCCGAGGGAAACATTCAGTACTTC	TRBV4-2	TRBJ2-4	.	.
CASSLGPNTYEQYF	TGCGCCAGCAGCTTGGGTCCAAATACCTACGAGCAGTACTTC	TRBV5-1	TRBJ2-7	.	.
CASSISGRAGYNEQFF	TGTGCCAGCAGCATCAGCGGGAGGGCCGGGTACAATGAGCAGTTCTTC	TRBV9	TRBJ2-1	TRBD2	.
CASSQVKGLTTDTQYF	TGTGCCAGCAGCCAAGTTAAGGGACTCACCACAGATACGCAGTATTTT	TRBV4-2	TRBJ2-3	.	.
CASSTGGGTGLFYGYTF	TGTGCCAGCAGTACCGGAGGCGGGACAGGACTATTCTATGGCTACACCTTC	TRBV28	TRBJ1-2	TRBD1	.
CASSRRGDRETQYF	TGTGCCAGCTCGCGCAGGGGGGACCGAGAGACCCAGTACTTC	TRBV18	TRBJ2-5	.	.
CASRPDRGLRDEQYF	TGTGCCAGCAGACCCGACAGGGGGCTAAGGGACGAGCAGTACTTC	TRBV6-6	TRBJ2-7	TRBD1	.
CASSHLLAGAYEQYF	TGTGCCAGCAGCCACCTACTAGCGGGGGCCTACGAGCAGTACTTC	TRBV4-2	TRBJ2-7	TRBD2	.
CASSLVERATDTQYF	TGTGCCAGCAGCTTGGTCGAGCGGGCCACAGATACGCAGTATTTT	TRBV5-4	TRBJ2-3	.	.
CASSEGGGRNTEAFF	TGTGCCAGCAGTGAGGGGGGAGGGAGGAACACTGAAGCTTTCTTT	TRBV25-1	TRBJ1-1	.	few
CASRRGTEAFF	TGTGCCAGCAGACGCGGGACTGAAGCTTTCTTT	TRBV6-5	TRBJ1-1	.	.
CASSWTVNQPQHF	TGTGCCAGTAGCTGGACAGTCAATCAGCCCCAGCATTTT	TRBV19	TRBJ1-5	.	.
CASSSADTEAFF	TGTGCCAGCAGTTCCGCGGACACTGAAGCTTTCTTT	TRBV28	TRBJ1-1	.	many
CASRPRLEAFF	TGTGCCAGCAGACCCCGTCTTGAAGCTTTCTTT	TRBV28	TRBJ1-1	.	.
CASSLSGLAAYNEQFF	TGTGCCAGCAGCTTGTCGGGACTAGCGGCTTACAATGAGCAGTTCTTC	TRBV5-4	TRBJ2-1	TRBD2	.
CASSKRGAIGNGELFF	TGTGCCAGTAGTAAGAGGGGGGCGATTGGTAACGGGGAGCTGTTTTTT	TRBV19	TRBJ2-2	.	once
CASSLTDLNRETQYF	TGTGCCAGCAGCTTAACGGACCTTAATCGGGAGACCCAGTACTTC	TRBV7-7	TRBJ2-5	.	many